A selection of T cell receptor beta chains follows, all from one sample in a study of post-analysis software for immune sequencing data. A single record per CDR3 protein comes from TCRdb applying MiXCR to the PCR reads. The table includes about 200,000 distinct CDR3 sequences, roughly 30% detected once. Sample: blood. The receptors come from a girl aged 2-17 years with multiple sclerosis. Each CDR3 is given with its conserved first and last residue. Fields, in order: clone size, J gene, D gene, V gene, CDR3 DNA, CDR3 protein. The D gene is left open where the match is weak. Size is stated for part of the rows, as once, few or many counts, or as a class when the clone is expanded.

clone size: many; J gene: TRBJ1-2; D gene: NA; V gene: TRBV5-1; CDR3 DNA: TGCGCCAGCAGCCCGACAGGCCTCCGAGGATATGGCTACACCTTC; CDR3 protein: CASSPTGLRGYGYTF
clone size: many; J gene: TRBJ1-2; D gene: TRBD1; V gene: TRBV5-1; CDR3 DNA: TGCGCCAGCAGCCCAGGACAGGGAACGGGCTACACCTTC; CDR3 protein: CASSPGQGTGYTF
clone size: many; J gene: TRBJ1-2; D gene: NA; V gene: TRBV15; CDR3 DNA: TGTGCCACCAGCAGATCCCAGACAGTTTTAAACTATGGCTACACCTTC; CDR3 protein: CATSRSQTVLNYGYTF
clone size: few; J gene: TRBJ2-1; D gene: TRBD1; V gene: TRBV18; CDR3 DNA: TGTGCCGGCTCACGTCAGGGGGTTAACAATGAGCAGTTCTTC; CDR3 protein: CAGSRQGVNNEQFF
clone size: NA; J gene: TRBJ1-1; D gene: TRBD1; V gene: TRBV5-1; CDR3 DNA: TGCGCCAGCAGCTTGGAATCGGGACAGGAAGCTTTCTTT; CDR3 protein: CASSLESGQEAFF
clone size: NA; J gene: TRBJ1-2; D gene: NA; V gene: TRBV6-1; CDR3 DNA: TGTGCCAGCAGTGAACCGGGACGCGCCGGCTATGGCTACACCTTC; CDR3 protein: CASSEPGRAGYGYTF
clone size: few; J gene: TRBJ1-1; D gene: NA; V gene: TRBV20-1; CDR3 DNA: TGCAGTGCTAGATTCGAGACAGGTTACACTGCAGCCTTCTTT; CDR3 protein: CSARFETGYTAAFF
clone size: NA; J gene: TRBJ2-7; D gene: TRBD2; V gene: TRBV20-1; CDR3 DNA: TGCAGTGCTAGCCCGGGACTAGCGGGGGGGTTCGGCTACGAGCAGTACTTC; CDR3 protein: CSASPGLAGGFGYEQYF
clone size: NA; J gene: TRBJ2-5; D gene: NA; V gene: TRBV21-1; CDR3 DNA: TGTGCCAGCAGCAAAGATGAGGCCAGTCTAAGGGAAGAGACCCAGTACTTC; CDR3 protein: CASSKDEASLREETQYF
clone size: NA; J gene: TRBJ1-1; D gene: TRBD1; V gene: TRBV29-1; CDR3 DNA: TGCAGCGCCAGGACAGGGGTGTACACTGAAGCTTTCTTT; CDR3 protein: CSARTGVYTEAFF
clone size: NA; J gene: TRBJ1-1; D gene: NA; V gene: TRBV7-9; CDR3 DNA: TGTGCCAGCACCCTGGCTCAGGGAATTAAAGCTTTCTTT; CDR3 protein: CASTLAQGIKAFF
clone size: NA; J gene: TRBJ1-5; D gene: TRBD1; V gene: TRBV12-3/TRBV12-4; CDR3 DNA: TGTGCCAGCAGTTTAGGGGCAGGGGGAGGCAATCAGCCCCAGCATTTT; CDR3 protein: CASSLGAGGGNQPQHF
clone size: once; J gene: TRBJ2-1; D gene: TRBD1; V gene: TRBV7-9; CDR3 DNA: TGTGCCAGCAGCTTAGCGAAGACAGGGGGGTACAATGAGCAGTTCTTC; CDR3 protein: CASSLAKTGGYNEQFF
clone size: NA; J gene: TRBJ2-5; D gene: NA; V gene: TRBV4-1; CDR3 DNA: TGCGCCAGCAGCCAAGATCCTGGCGGGCGAGGGACCCAGTACTTC; CDR3 protein: CASSQDPGGRGTQYF
clone size: many; J gene: TRBJ2-3; D gene: NA; V gene: TRBV29-1; CDR3 DNA: TGCAGCGTTGAAATTAGCGGCACAGATACGCAGTATTTT; CDR3 protein: CSVEISGTDTQYF
clone size: NA; J gene: TRBJ1-6; D gene: NA; V gene: TRBV3-1; CDR3 DNA: TGTGCCAGCAGCCTGCGCGTTAATTCACCCCTCCACTTT; CDR3 protein: CASSLRVNSPLHF
clone size: few; J gene: TRBJ1-5; D gene: NA; V gene: TRBV20-1; CDR3 DNA: TGCAGTGCTAGTACGGGGGCACATCAGCCCCAGCATTTT; CDR3 protein: CSASTGAHQPQHF
clone size: few; J gene: TRBJ1-2; D gene: NA; V gene: TRBV6-5; CDR3 DNA: TGTGCCAGCAGTTCAATCAGGACGGTCCTAGGGGCTGGCTACACCTTC; CDR3 protein: CASSSIRTVLGAGYTF
clone size: NA; J gene: TRBJ1-4; D gene: NA; V gene: TRBV12-3/TRBV12-4; CDR3 DNA: TGTGCCAGCAGCCTCTGGGCCCTAAGGGGTGAAAAACTGTTTTTT; CDR3 protein: CASSLWALRGEKLFF
clone size: NA; J gene: TRBJ1-1; D gene: NA; V gene: TRBV9; CDR3 DNA: TGTACCAGCAGCGTGGGTGCGAACACTGAAGCTTTCTTT; CDR3 protein: CTSSVGANTEAFF
clone size: few; J gene: TRBJ1-2; D gene: TRBD1; V gene: TRBV12-3/TRBV12-4; CDR3 DNA: TGTGCCAGCACCCCGGACAGGGGCTATGGCTACACCTTC; CDR3 protein: CASTPDRGYGYTF
clone size: NA; J gene: TRBJ1-1; D gene: NA; V gene: TRBV5-1; CDR3 DNA: TGCGCCAGCAGCGCGTCAAGGGCTCAGAACACTGAAGCTGTCTTT; CDR3 protein: CASSASRAQNTEAVF
clone size: many; J gene: TRBJ1-2; D gene: TRBD1; V gene: TRBV3-1; CDR3 DNA: TGTGCCAGCAGCCTGACCCGACAGGGAATCAGCTACACCTTC; CDR3 protein: CASSLTRQGISYTF
clone size: many; J gene: TRBJ1-6; D gene: NA; V gene: TRBV5-1; CDR3 DNA: TGCGCCAGCAGCGAGGCCTTGGCCTCTTCACCCCTCCACTTT; CDR3 protein: CASSEALASSPLHF
clone size: many; J gene: TRBJ2-7; D gene: NA; V gene: TRBV7-3; CDR3 DNA: TGTGCCAGCAGCTTATACCACAGATATACCTACGAGCAGTACTTC; CDR3 protein: CASSLYHRYTYEQYF
clone size: many; J gene: TRBJ2-1; D gene: TRBD2; V gene: TRBV29-1; CDR3 DNA: TGCAGCGTTGAAGATCCCGGAGGACTAGCGGGAGTTTATGAGCAGTTCTTC; CDR3 protein: CSVEDPGGLAGVYEQFF
clone size: NA; J gene: TRBJ2-7; D gene: NA; V gene: TRBV30; CDR3 DNA: TGTGCCTGGAGTGTTGGAGAAGCCTACGAGCAGTACTTC; CDR3 protein: CAWSVGEAYEQYF
clone size: once; J gene: TRBJ1-1; D gene: NA; V gene: TRBV5-1; CDR3 DNA: TGCGCCAGCAGCTTCCCGTACGAGGATGGGAAGACTGAAGCTTTCTTT; CDR3 protein: CASSFPYEDGKTEAFF
clone size: many; J gene: TRBJ2-1; D gene: NA; V gene: TRBV7-9; CDR3 DNA: TGTGCCAGCAGCTTCGGGGGGACAGAGCAGTTCTTC; CDR3 protein: CASSFGGTEQFF
clone size: NA; J gene: TRBJ2-3; D gene: NA; V gene: TRBV3-1; CDR3 DNA: TGTGCCAGCAGCCAGCCGGGTCATACGCAGTATTTT; CDR3 protein: CASSQPGHTQYF
clone size: few; J gene: TRBJ2-6; D gene: TRBD1; V gene: TRBV11-2; CDR3 DNA: TGTGCCAGCAGGGCCCCGGACAGGGGGCTGACTGGGGCCAACGTCCTGACTTTC; CDR3 protein: CASRAPDRGLTGANVLTF
clone size: few; J gene: TRBJ2-3; D gene: NA; V gene: TRBV20-1; CDR3 DNA: TGCAGTGCTAGGGATCGCGGCCGCACAGATACGCAGTATTTT; CDR3 protein: CSARDRGRTDTQYF
clone size: NA; J gene: TRBJ2-5; D gene: TRBD1; V gene: TRBV10-3; CDR3 DNA: TGTGCCATCAGTGAGGGGACAGGCGGATGTGAGACCCAGTACTTC; CDR3 protein: CAISEGTGGCETQYF
clone size: NA; J gene: TRBJ2-7; D gene: TRBD2; V gene: TRBV2; CDR3 DNA: TGTGCCAGCAGTGAAGAGGCTAGCGGGAGTCTCAACGAGCAGTACTTC; CDR3 protein: CASSEEASGSLNEQYF
clone size: once; J gene: TRBJ1-2; D gene: NA; V gene: TRBV4-2; CDR3 DNA: TGTGCCAGCAGCCCCTACGACGCATCTCAAGGCTACACCTTC; CDR3 protein: CASSPYDASQGYTF
clone size: NA; J gene: TRBJ1-1; D gene: NA; V gene: TRBV6-5; CDR3 DNA: TGTGCCGCGGGACTCACTGAAGCTTTCTTT; CDR3 protein: CAAGLTEAFF
clone size: many; J gene: TRBJ2-7; D gene: TRBD2; V gene: TRBV3-1; CDR3 DNA: TGTGCCAGCAGCCAAGGCGGACTAGTTTCCGAGCAGTACTTC; CDR3 protein: CASSQGGLVSEQYF
clone size: NA; J gene: TRBJ2-1; D gene: TRBD1; V gene: TRBV9; CDR3 DNA: TGTGCCAGCAGCGTAGGGACAGGTGCTGAGCAGTTCTTC; CDR3 protein: CASSVGTGAEQFF
clone size: NA; J gene: TRBJ1-6; D gene: NA; V gene: TRBV2; CDR3 DNA: TGTGCCAGCAGTGTGCGGAGGGGGGATTCACCCCTCCACTTT; CDR3 protein: CASSVRRGDSPLHF
clone size: many; J gene: TRBJ2-5; D gene: TRBD2; V gene: TRBV5-1; CDR3 DNA: TGCGCCAGCAGCTTGGAAGCGGCTAGCGGGGGGCATCAAGAGACCCAGTACTTC; CDR3 protein: CASSLEAASGGHQETQYF
clone size: few; J gene: TRBJ2-2; D gene: TRBD1; V gene: TRBV5-6; CDR3 DNA: TGTGCCAGCAGCCCCGGGCCCGACAGGGTAGGGACCGGGGAGCTGTTTTTT; CDR3 protein: CASSPGPDRVGTGELFF
clone size: many; J gene: TRBJ1-2; D gene: NA; V gene: TRBV4-1; CDR3 DNA: TGCGCCAGCAGCCACCCGACAGTTAACTATGGCTACACCTTC; CDR3 protein: CASSHPTVNYGYTF
clone size: few; J gene: TRBJ2-5; D gene: NA; V gene: TRBV12-5; CDR3 DNA: TGTGCTAGTGGCCCCCTGGGGGGACTCCTACAAGAGACCCAGTACTTC; CDR3 protein: CASGPLGGLLQETQYF
clone size: many; J gene: TRBJ1-2; D gene: TRBD1; V gene: TRBV4-1; CDR3 DNA: TGCGCCAGCAGCCAAGGGACAGGTCTCTATGGCTACACCTTC; CDR3 protein: CASSQGTGLYGYTF
clone size: few; J gene: TRBJ1-1; D gene: TRBD1; V gene: TRBV7-9; CDR3 DNA: TGTGCCAGCAGCTTAGTCCCTTTAACAGGGGGGAACACTGAAGCTTTCTTT; CDR3 protein: CASSLVPLTGGNTEAFF
clone size: few; J gene: TRBJ1-1; D gene: TRBD1; V gene: TRBV4-2; CDR3 DNA: TGTGCCAGCAGCGAGCAGGGGGTGGGGACTGAAGCTTTCTTT; CDR3 protein: CASSEQGVGTEAFF
clone size: NA; J gene: TRBJ1-4; D gene: NA; V gene: TRBV28; CDR3 DNA: TGTGCCGGCAGCTTCGCAGGGAGGACTAATGAAAAACTGTTTTTT; CDR3 protein: CAGSFAGRTNEKLFF
clone size: many; J gene: TRBJ1-2; D gene: NA; V gene: TRBV7-3; CDR3 DNA: TGTGCCAGCAGCCCACAAAGGGACGGATATGGCTACACCTTC; CDR3 protein: CASSPQRDGYGYTF
clone size: NA; J gene: TRBJ2-3; D gene: NA; V gene: TRBV12-3/TRBV12-4; CDR3 DNA: TGTGCCAGCAGTTTGGTGGGGCAGGGTGATACGCAGTATTTT; CDR3 protein: CASSLVGQGDTQYF
clone size: few; J gene: TRBJ1-5; D gene: NA; V gene: TRBV12-3/TRBV12-4; CDR3 DNA: TGTGCCAGCAGTTCCGGGGGAACCCAGCATTTT; CDR3 protein: CASSSGGTQHF
clone size: NA; J gene: TRBJ2-5; D gene: NA; V gene: TRBV5-4; CDR3 DNA: TGTGCCAGCAGGAGTCGAAGGCACAGTGGGATTGAGACCCAGTACTTC; CDR3 protein: CASRSRRHSGIETQYF
clone size: few; J gene: TRBJ2-2; D gene: TRBD2; V gene: TRBV28; CDR3 DNA: TGTGCCAGCAGTAACCAGGGACTATACACCGGGGAGCTGTTTTTT; CDR3 protein: CASSNQGLYTGELFF
clone size: NA; J gene: TRBJ1-1; D gene: TRBD1; V gene: TRBV5-1; CDR3 DNA: TGCGCCAGCAGCTTGGAAGGGGGCGCAGGCACTGAAGCTTTCTTT; CDR3 protein: CASSLEGGAGTEAFF